This entry is about one TCR beta chain. The libraries were made with immunoSEQ v3. Survey-level samples got 2 million to 2.5 million read pairs; deep-level samples got roughly 5-6.5 million. Method: immunoSEQ multiplex PCR; TCRdb's copy keeps in-frame clones and lacks some. The table lists 36,000 or so clones, 73% of them singletons. This sample is part of a study of TIL therapy for anti-PD-1-resistant metastatic lung cancer. Turning to the study itself: Median patient age was 54, ranging about 35-80 years.

Time point given: pre-treatment sample, taken before nivolumab and TIL therapy. Germline V gene data show CDR1 as MDHEN and CDR2 as SYDVKM. This CDR3 is built from 14 residues. The V end was cut by 3 bases, the J end by 3 bases, with 12 bases between. The rearrangement uses TRBV28 and TRBJ2-7, with D hard to call. The sample here was blood, taken at baseline. The source is a person aged 25 to 79 with non-small cell lung cancer. In DNA form, the CDR3 reads TGTGCCAGCAGTTTGGCCAGCCTTGGCTACGAGCAGTACTTC. This sequence encodes CASSLASLGYEQYF. The whole variable domain, remainder taken from reference TRBV28 and TRBJ2-7, is DVKVTQSSRYLVKRTGEKVFLECVQDMDHENMFWYRQDPGLGLRLIYFSYDVKMKEKGDIPEGYSVSREKKERFSLILESASTNQTSMYLCASSLASLGYEQYFGPGTRLTVT.